The rows below give T cell receptor beta chains drawn from one sample of a study of chemoradiotherapy in HPV16-positive cancers. Sequenced by immunoSEQ multiplex PCR; TCRdb stores in-frame clones only, minus some. The profile shows about 6,500 clones, roughly 90% of them singletons. Source: blood, taken from a patient who underwent chemoradiotherapy. All receptors derive from a human donor with HPV-associated anogenital cancer. Both conserved end residues are part of each CDR3.

TRBJ2-1,TRBV11-2,CASSLDRGSYYNEQFF
TRBJ2-1,TRBV9,CASSVEGSYNEQFF
TRBJ2-7,TRBV5-8,CASSSRERTSVEQYF
TRBJ2-6,TRBV7-9,CASSNGDGANVLTF
TRBJ2-5,TRBV6-5,CASSDRVGETQYF
TRBJ2-1,TRBV19,CASNPDGSSYNEQFF
TRBJ2-7,TRBV11-3,CASSLERGRVEQYF
TRBJ2-7,TRBV7-9,CASSLVGSASSYEQYF
TRBJ1-5,TRBV19,CASKTGQGGQPQHF
TRBJ1-5,TRBV27,CASSRFGAPTLPGVNQPQHF
TRBJ1-5,TRBV19,CASSRLVSAGRQPQHF
TRBJ2-5,TRBV4-1,CASSQDGTAGQETQYF
TRBJ2-5,TRBV14,CASSLRLAGGQETQYF
TRBJ2-3,TRBV7-2,CASSPSRQPTDTQYF
TRBJ1-5,TRBV11-2,CASSSPGTGPDQPQHF
TRBJ1-5,TRBV27,CASSYLQGPQHF
TRBJ2-6,TRBV11-2,CASSLRGSGVASGANVLTF
TRBJ2-7,TRBV13,CASSSGLAGSYEQYF
TRBJ2-3,TRBV7-2,CASSLAPGGAGALDTQYF
TRBJ2-3,TRBV13,CASSLTVKDTQYF
TRBJ1-1,TRBV27,CASSQTGNTEAFF
TRBJ2-1,TRBV29-1,CSVLAGGFNEQFF
TRBJ1-1,TRBV7-3,CASSPGTVKVTEAFF
TRBJ1-3,TRBV6-6,CASSYSGGAGGNTIYF
TRBJ2-7,TRBV28,CASRYPGQGSYEQYF
TRBJ1-1,TRBV18,CASSPSGQGAAGTEAFF
TRBJ1-4,TRBV6-5,CASRQGSREKLFF
TRBJ1-5,TRBV6-1,CAAVQGGRPNQPQHF
TRBJ1-4,TRBV7-2,CASSLTSLNEKLFF
TRBJ2-5,TRBV5-5,CASSFGDAIQETQYF
TRBJ1-5,TRBV10-3,CAIRGVSNQPQHF
TRBJ2-1,TRBV7-2,CASSSGTARPNEQFF
TRBJ2-7,TRBV28,CASSLGAYEQYF
TRBJ2-7,TRBV2,CASVGTGVRTYEQYF
TRBJ1-2,TRBV28,CASSFPLGDRGIGYTF
TRBJ2-2,TRBV7-7,CASRPIYTGELFF
TRBJ1-5,TRBV27,CASSFRGNQPQHF
TRBJ1-1,TRBV4-3,CASSQESGRNTEAFF
TRBJ1-1,TRBV7-2,CANGKDRGKYTEAFF
TRBJ1-1,TRBV9,CASSVGGGSNTEAFF
TRBJ1-6,TRBV19,CASSMLVGVNSPLHF
TRBJ1-4,TRBV7-2,CASSPHMGIVEKLFF
TRBJ2-6,TRBV14,CASSQYHSLSGANVLTF
TRBJ1-3,TRBV7-8,CASSLDRSSGNTIYF
TRBJ1-5,TRBV28,CASSSRRPGQPQHF
TRBJ1-5,TRBV28,CASRSGGINQPQHF
TRBJ2-5,TRBV9,CASSATDRGLETQYF
TRBJ2-1,TRBV7-2,CASSLAQGANNEQFF